This record looks at one T cell receptor beta chain sequence and its context. No cognate antigen has been identified for it. The record has no base qualities; no much larger clone is one base away. The sample belongs to a study of T-cell reconstitution after alpha-beta-depleted transplantation in children (dated by TCRdb to the mid-2010s). Regarding the research as a whole: T-cell immune reconstitution after TCRalphabeta/CD19-depleted allogeneic hematopoietic cell transplantation in children was quantitatively tracked in the study by means of TCR repertoire profiling.

Libraries were made using PCR. The sequencer was an Illumina HiSeq 2500. TCR libraries were prepared with molecular barcoding, using unique molecular identifiers to normalize TCRbeta repertoire quantification. In-frame beta chains were kept once TCRdb had trimmed the public reads at Q25 with fastp and called clones with MiXCR. All rows with the same CDR3 protein become a single entry with the most common DNA and genes. The table for this sample lists under 750,000 distinct CDR3 sequences; approximately 22% of them were counted only once. 13% to 15% of the sample rests with the top ten. The sample's treatment or condition label is to be understood as: allogeneic hematopoietic cell transplantation with graft depleted of TCRalphabeta T cells and CD19 B cells. The children who served as transplant recipients had been given grafts of TCRalphabeta/CD19-depleted allogeneic hematopoietic cells. Beyond this particular receptor, the publication reports: The apparently early recovery of alphabetaT-cell counts about two months after transplant reportedly depended on only several hundred rapidly expanded clones that came from non-depleted graft cells. Over subsequent months, a decline in hyperexpanded clone frequencies was noted, and after one year, T-cell counts and TCRbeta diversity were mostly ascribed to newly produced T cells. In some patients, the high TCRbeta diversity seen at day 60 was put down to recipient T cells and intrathymic progenitors that had survived conditioning.

V loses 1 base, J loses 5 bases, and the germline ends lie 14 bases apart. CDR1 and CDR2 (LGHNA, YSLEER) derive from the germline V gene. The CDR3 runs 15 residues from the cysteine to the phenylalanine. Only the CDR3 part of the read is kept: 45 bases, read in frame from the first base. Here the sequenced sample was PBMCs, mostly from graft donor cells, taken 360 days after TCRalphabeta/CD19-depleted stem cell transplant. The V and J genes are TRBV4-3 and TRBJ2-5; TRBD1 is a possible D gene, resting on 5 matching bases. This receptor was obtained from a boy in the first two years of life who had a stem cell transplant for acute myeloid leukemia, so the T cells may come from the graft donor. The CDR3 protein: CASSQAGNGMETQYF. The DNA sequence reads TGCGCCAGCAGCCAAGCAGGGAATGGGATGGAGACCCAGTACTTC.